These 11 T cell receptor beta chains share one sample of origin, sequenced in a study of cytomegalovirus exposure and HLA in healthy donors. The protocol was immunoSEQ multiplex PCR, while the TCRdb copy is restricted to in-frame clones and leaves out a portion. The repertoire holds 150,000 to 200,000 clones, with about 82% as singletons. Sample: PBMCs. Receptor source: a woman aged 18-29 years in good health and CMV-seronegative.

The rearrangement uses TRBV9 and TRBJ2-1; 7 nucleotides agree with TRBD1. Germline loops: CDR1 SGDLS, CDR2 YYNGEE. The CDR3 extends over 13 amino acids. After removal of 1 base from V and 9 bases from J, the junction contained 4 bases not matched to a gene. Here the CDR3 reads CASSVTGDGEQFF. The CDR3 bases are TGTGCCAGCAGCGTAACAGGGGATGGTGAGCAGTTCTTC.

The chain links TRBV18 to TRBJ1-4, with a weak D call TRBD1 (5 bases). Germline loops: CDR1 KGHSH, CDR2 LQKENI. Trimming cost V 6 bases and J 2 bases, with 16 bases left between them. The CDR3 is made up of 16 amino acids. CDR3 residues: CASSLKPQGTNEKLFF. DNA for the CDR3: TGTGCCAGCTCCCTAAAACCGCAGGGCACTAATGAAAAACTGTTTTTT. The variable domain in full, with the rest retrieved from reference TRBV18 and TRBJ1-4, is NAGVMQNPRHLVRRRGQEARLRCSPMKGHSHVYWYRQLPEEGLKFMVYLQKENIIDESGMPKERFSAEFPKEGPSILRIQQVVRGDSAAYFCASSLKPQGTNEKLFFGSGTQLSVL.

The chain has TRBV7-2 and TRBJ1-6, with a weak D call TRBD1 (5 bases). Trimming removed 5 bases from V and 7 bases from J, with 15 bases in between. The CDR3 is 15 amino acids. Germline CDR1 SGHTA, CDR2 FQGNSA. The CDR3 region has the DNA TGTGCCAGCAGCCCGCAGGACACCTTGAATTCACCCCTCCACTTT. It encodes CASSPQDTLNSPLHF.

The chain combines TRBV18 with TRBJ2-3; unclear D gene. Germline-derived CDR1 and CDR2 are KGHSH and LQKENI. This CDR3 spans 15 amino acids. The V and J ends lost 3 bases and 0 bases respectively, with 10 bases between them. The CDR3 loop is CASSPGQYSTDTQYF. Here the CDR3 DNA reads TGTGCCAGCTCACCTGGGCAGTATAGCACAGATACGCAGTATTTT.

CDR3 in DNA: TGTGCCTGGAGGGGAGCGGGGGGACCGCATACGCAGTATTTT. Protein product: CAWRGAGGPHTQYF. The rearrangement uses TRBV30 and TRBJ2-3, with 9 positions matching TRBD2. The CDR3 length is 14 residues. V was clipped by 3 bases and J by 7 bases; unmatched bases: 8. The V gene's germline CDR1 is GTSNPN and CDR2 SVGIG (reference sequence).

The chain uses TRBV5-4 and TRBJ2-6, with 8 bases identical to TRBD1. V shed 4 bases and J 1 base; nucleotides not matched to a gene: 10. The CDR3 spans 18 residues. Germline V CDR1 and CDR2: SGHNT, YYREEE (reference sequence). CDR3 bases: TGTGCCAGCAGCCCACGGACAGGGATGATATCTGGGGCCAACGTCCTGACTTTC. It translates to CASSPRTGMISGANVLTF.

The rearrangement uses TRBV2 and TRBJ1-6; TRBD1 is a possible D gene (5 bases). Germline V gene data show CDR1 as SNHLY and CDR2 as FYNNEI. CDR3 length: 12 residues. Trimming shortened V by 7 bases and J by 10 bases, and 11 bases separated the two germline ends. The CDR3: CASTLQGSPLHF. The CDR3 region has the DNA TGTGCCAGCACCCTCCAGGGATCACCCCTCCACTTT.

V is TRBV9 and J is TRBJ1-1; D uncertain. The V gene's germline CDR1 is SGDLS and CDR2 YYNGEE. V was trimmed by 1 base and J by 5 bases, leaving 9 bases between them. CDR3 size: 13 residues. The DNA for the CDR3 is TGTGCCAGCAGCGTAAGTTCCGAGACTGAAGCTTTCTTT. Translated: CASSVSSETEAFF. Filled out from reference TRBV9 and TRBJ1-1, the complete variable domain reads DSGVTQTPKHLITATGQRVTLRCSPRSGDLSVYWYQQSLDQGLQFLIQYYNGEERAKGNILERFSAQQFPDLHSELNLSSLELGDSALYFCASSVSSETEAFFGQGTRLTVV.

V is TRBV6-1 and J is TRBJ2-7; no definite D call. Trimming shortened V by 2 bases and J by 0 bases, and 17 bases separated the two germline ends. CDR1 and CDR2 from the germline V gene are MNHNS and SASEGT. This CDR3 comprises 17 residues. CDR3 nucleotides: TGTGCCAGCAGTGAATCCGCTTATAGCCGGAACTCCTACGAGCAGTACTTC. Residues: CASSESAYSRNSYEQYF.

This clone has only one observation. The rearrangement links TRBV5-1 to TRBJ2-3; D is possibly TRBD2 (6 bases). This CDR3 has 14 residues. The V and J ends lost 5 bases and 14 bases respectively, with 24 bases between them. Looked up from germline, CDR1 is SGHRS and CDR2 is YFSETQ. The CDR3: CASSSAGPRIIRYF. The CDR3 region has the DNA TGCGCCAGCAGTTCGGCGGGGCCTCGGATAATTCGGTATTTT. The full variable domain, with the rest looked up from reference TRBV5-1 and TRBJ2-3, is KAGVTQTPRYLIKTRGQQVTLSCSPISGHRSVSWYQQTPGQGLQFLFEYFSETQRNKGNFPGRFSGRQFSNSRSEMNVSTLELGDSALYLCASSSAGPRIIRYFGPGTRLTVL.

The chain recombines TRBV27 with TRBJ2-7, with D uncertain. CDR1 and CDR2 (germline): MNHEY, SMNVEV (reference sequence). V lost 0 bases to trimming and J lost 2 bases, with 17 bases between them. The CDR3 runs 17 residues. CDR3 sequence (DNA): TGTGCCAGCAGTTTATCGATTTCTAGAGTGAAGACCTACGAGCAGTACTTC. Residues: CASSLSISRVKTYEQYF.